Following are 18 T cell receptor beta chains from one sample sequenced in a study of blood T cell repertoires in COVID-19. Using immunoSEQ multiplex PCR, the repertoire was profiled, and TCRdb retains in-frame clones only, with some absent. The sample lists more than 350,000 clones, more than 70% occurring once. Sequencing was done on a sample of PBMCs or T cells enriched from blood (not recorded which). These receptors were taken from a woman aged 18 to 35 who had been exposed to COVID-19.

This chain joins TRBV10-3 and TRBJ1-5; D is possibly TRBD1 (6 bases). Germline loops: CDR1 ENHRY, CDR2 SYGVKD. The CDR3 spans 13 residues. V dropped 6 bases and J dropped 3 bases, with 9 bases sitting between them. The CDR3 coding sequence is TGTGCCATCAGGCGACAGGTCAATCAGCCCCAGCATTTT. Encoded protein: CAIRRQVNQPQHF.

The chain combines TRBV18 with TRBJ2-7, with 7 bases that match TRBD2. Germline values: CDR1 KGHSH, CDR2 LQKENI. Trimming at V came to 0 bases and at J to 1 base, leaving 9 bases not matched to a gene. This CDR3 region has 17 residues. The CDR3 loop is CASSPPASGGYSYEQYF. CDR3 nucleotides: TGTGCCAGCTCACCACCGGCTAGCGGTGGCTATTCCTACGAGCAGTACTTC.

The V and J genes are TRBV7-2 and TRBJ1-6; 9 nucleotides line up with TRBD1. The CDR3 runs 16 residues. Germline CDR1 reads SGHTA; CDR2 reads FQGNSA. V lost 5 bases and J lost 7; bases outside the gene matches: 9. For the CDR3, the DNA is TGTGCCAGCAGCCCGACCCGGACAGGGGCCAATTCACCCCTCCACTTT. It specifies CASSPTRTGANSPLHF.

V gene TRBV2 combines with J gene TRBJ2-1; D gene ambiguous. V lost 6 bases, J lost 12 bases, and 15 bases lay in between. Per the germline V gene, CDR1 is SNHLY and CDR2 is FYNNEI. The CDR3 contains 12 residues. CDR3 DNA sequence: TGTGCCAGCAGGGCTCCAACAGAAGCGCAGTTCTTC. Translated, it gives CASRAPTEAQFF.

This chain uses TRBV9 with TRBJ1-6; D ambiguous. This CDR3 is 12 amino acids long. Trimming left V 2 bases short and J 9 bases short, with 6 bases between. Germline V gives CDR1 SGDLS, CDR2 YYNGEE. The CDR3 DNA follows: TGTGCCAGCAGCGTCCCGGGTTCACCCCTCCACTTT. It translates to CASSVPGSPLHF.

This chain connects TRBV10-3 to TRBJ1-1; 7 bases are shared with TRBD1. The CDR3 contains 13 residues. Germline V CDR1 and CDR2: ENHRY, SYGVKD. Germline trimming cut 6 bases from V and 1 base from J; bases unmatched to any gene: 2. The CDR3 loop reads CAIRGTENTEAFF. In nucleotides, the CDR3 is TGTGCCATCAGGGGGACAGAGAACACTGAAGCTTTCTTT.

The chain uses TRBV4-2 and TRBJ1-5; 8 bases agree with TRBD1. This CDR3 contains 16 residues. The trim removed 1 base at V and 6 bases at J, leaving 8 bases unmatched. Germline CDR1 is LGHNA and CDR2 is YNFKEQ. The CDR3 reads CASSQGTGNEGQPQHF. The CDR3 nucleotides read TGTGCCAGCAGCCAAGGGACAGGGAATGAGGGTCAGCCCCAGCATTTT.

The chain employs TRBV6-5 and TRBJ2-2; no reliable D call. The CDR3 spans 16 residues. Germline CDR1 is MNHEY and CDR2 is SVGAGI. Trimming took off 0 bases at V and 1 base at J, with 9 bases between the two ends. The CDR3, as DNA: TGTGCCAGCAGTTACTCGTACAGTCAGAACACCGGGGAGCTGTTTTTT. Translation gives CASSYSYSQNTGELFF.

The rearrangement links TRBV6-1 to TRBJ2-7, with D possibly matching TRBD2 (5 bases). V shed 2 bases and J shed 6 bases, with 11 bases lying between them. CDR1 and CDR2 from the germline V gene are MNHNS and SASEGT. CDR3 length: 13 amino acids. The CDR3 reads CASSELAPFEQYF. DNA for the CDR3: TGTGCCAGCAGTGAACTAGCACCATTCGAGCAGTACTTC.

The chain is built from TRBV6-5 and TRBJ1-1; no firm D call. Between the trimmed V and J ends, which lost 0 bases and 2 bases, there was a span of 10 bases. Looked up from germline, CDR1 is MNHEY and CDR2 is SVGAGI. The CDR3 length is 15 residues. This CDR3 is CASSYSPGANTEAFF. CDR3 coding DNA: TGTGCCAGCAGTTACTCACCCGGAGCTAACACTGAAGCTTTCTTT.

This chain's CDR3 is CATKPGDRGWETQYF. CDR3 nucleotides: TGCGCCACCAAGCCCGGAGACAGGGGATGGGAGACCCAGTACTTC. The chain joins TRBV5-1 to TRBJ2-5; 8 nucleotides match TRBD1. Trimming cost V 9 bases and J 5 bases; bases outside gene matches: 15. The CDR3 sequence is 15 residues long. CDR1 is SGHRS, CDR2 YFSETQ, per germline.

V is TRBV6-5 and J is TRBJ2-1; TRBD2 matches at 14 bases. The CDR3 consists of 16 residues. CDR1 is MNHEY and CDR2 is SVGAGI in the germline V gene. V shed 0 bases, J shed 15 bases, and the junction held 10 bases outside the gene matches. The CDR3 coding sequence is TGTGCCAGCAGTTACTCTGGACTAGCGGGAGGCCAAATGGTGTTCTTC. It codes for CASSYSGLAGGQMVFF.

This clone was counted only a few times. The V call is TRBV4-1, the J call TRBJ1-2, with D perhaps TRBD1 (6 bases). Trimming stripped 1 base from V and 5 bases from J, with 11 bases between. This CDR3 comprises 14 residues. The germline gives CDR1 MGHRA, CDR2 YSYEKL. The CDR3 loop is CASSQVEQGYGYTF. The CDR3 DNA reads TGCGCCAGCAGCCAAGTAGAACAGGGATATGGCTACACCTTC.

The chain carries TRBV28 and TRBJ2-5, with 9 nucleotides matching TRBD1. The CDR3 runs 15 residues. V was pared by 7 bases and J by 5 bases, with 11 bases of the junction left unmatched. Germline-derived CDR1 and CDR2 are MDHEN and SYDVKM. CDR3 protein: CASTPQDRGGETQYF. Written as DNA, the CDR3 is TGTGCCAGCACTCCGCAGGACAGGGGTGGGGAGACCCAGTACTTC.

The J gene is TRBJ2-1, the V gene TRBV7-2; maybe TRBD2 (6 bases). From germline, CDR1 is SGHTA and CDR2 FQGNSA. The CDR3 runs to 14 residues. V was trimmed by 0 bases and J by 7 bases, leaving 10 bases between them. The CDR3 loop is CASSLAGGFNEQFF. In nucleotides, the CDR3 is TGTGCCAGCAGCTTAGCAGGAGGGTTTAATGAGCAGTTCTTC.

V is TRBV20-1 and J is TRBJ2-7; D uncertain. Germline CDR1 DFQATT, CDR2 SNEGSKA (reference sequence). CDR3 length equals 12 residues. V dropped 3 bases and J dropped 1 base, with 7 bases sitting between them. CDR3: CSASFPSYEQYF. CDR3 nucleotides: TGCAGTGCTAGTTTCCCGTCCTACGAGCAGTACTTC.

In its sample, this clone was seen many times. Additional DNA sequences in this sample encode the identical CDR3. This CDR3 is CASSLGQENSPLHF. CDR3 in DNA: TGTGCCAGCAGCTTGGGACAGGAGAATTCACCCCTCCACTTT. This chain joins TRBV5-5 and TRBJ1-6, with D tentatively TRBD1 (6 bases). The CDR3 has 14 residues. CDR1 is SGHKS, CDR2 YYEKEE, per germline (reference sequence). Trimming removed 0 bases from V and 7 bases from J, with 8 bases in between. Complete variable domain (other parts from reference TRBV5-5 and TRBJ1-6): DAGVTQSPTHLIKTRGQQVTLRCSPISGHKSVSWYQQVLGQGPQFIFQYYEKEERGRGNFPDRFSARQFPNYSSELNVNALLLGDSALYLCASSLGQENSPLHFGNGTRLTVT.

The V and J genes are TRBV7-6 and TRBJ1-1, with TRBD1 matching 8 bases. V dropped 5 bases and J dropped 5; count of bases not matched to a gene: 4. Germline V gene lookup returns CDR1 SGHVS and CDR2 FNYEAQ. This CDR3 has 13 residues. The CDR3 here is CASSDRGRTEAFF. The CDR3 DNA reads TGTGCCAGCAGCGACAGGGGACGGACTGAAGCTTTCTTT.